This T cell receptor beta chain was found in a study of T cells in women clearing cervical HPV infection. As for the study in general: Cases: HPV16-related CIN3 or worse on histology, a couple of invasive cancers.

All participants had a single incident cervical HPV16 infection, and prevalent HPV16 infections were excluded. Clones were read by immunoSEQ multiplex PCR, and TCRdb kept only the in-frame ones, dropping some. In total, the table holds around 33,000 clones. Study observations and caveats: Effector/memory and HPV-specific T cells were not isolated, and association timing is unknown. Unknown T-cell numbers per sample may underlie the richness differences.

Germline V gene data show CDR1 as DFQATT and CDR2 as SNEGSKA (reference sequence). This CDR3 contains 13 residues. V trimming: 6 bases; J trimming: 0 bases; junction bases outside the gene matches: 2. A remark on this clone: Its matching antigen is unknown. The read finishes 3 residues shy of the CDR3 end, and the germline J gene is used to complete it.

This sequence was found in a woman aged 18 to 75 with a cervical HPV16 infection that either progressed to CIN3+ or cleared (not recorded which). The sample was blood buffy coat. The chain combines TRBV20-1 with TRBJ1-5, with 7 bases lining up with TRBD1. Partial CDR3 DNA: TGCAGTGCAGGACAGGATAGCAATCAGCCC. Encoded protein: CSAGQDSNQP. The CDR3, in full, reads CSAGQDSNQPQHF.